This T cell receptor (beta chain) was sequenced during a study of molecular identifiers for immune sequencing clone quantification. Broader study findings: Naive cells had under 1% of molecules in clones above 20 RNA copies, effectors over 98%.

TCRdb fed the PCR reads into MiXCR, producing one record per CDR3 protein. The profile shows roughly 300,000 distinct CDR3 sequences, over 20% of them singletons. Germline CDR1 and CDR2: SGHVS and FNYEAQ. The V and J ends lost 3 bases and 0 bases respectively, with 16 bases between them. The CDR3 sequence is 17 residues long. The CD8+CD4-CCR7+CD45RA+ phenotype defined the sorted naive CD8 T cells. This clonotype was seen a few times. Its antigen is still unknown. The sequencing sample was made of naive CD8+ T cells from blood, with Jurkat cell RNA spiked in. The sample's subset: FACS-sorted CD8+CD4-CCR7+CD45RA+ naive T cells. The chain couples TRBV7-6 to TRBJ2-3, with D possibly matching TRBD1 (5 bases). This TCR was recovered from a human donor in good health. Some libraries in this study had Jurkat cell RNA spiked in. The CDR3 DNA sequence: TGTGCCAGCAGCTTTATGACAGCCGAGACTAGCACAGATACGCAGTATTTT. It is translated as CASSFMTAETSTDTQYF.